This TCR beta chain derives from a study of T-cell reconstitution after alpha-beta-depleted transplantation in children. Unique molecular identifiers were built into the TCRbeta library. TCRdb re-called the PCR reads with MiXCR, one entry per CDR3 protein. The sample holds 500,000 to 600,000 distinct CDR3 sequences, 27% seen once. Per the germline V gene, CDR1 is MNHNS and CDR2 is SASEGT. V was clipped by 1 base and J by 4 bases, with 10 bases between them. The CDR3 runs 14 residues. This clonotype was obtained from a boy under three years old with Wiskott-Aldrich syndrome, due to receive a stem cell transplant. The sequences come from PBMCs, collected before TCRalphabeta/CD19-depleted stem cell transplant. The chain employs TRBV6-1 and TRBJ1-2; D perhaps matches TRBD1 (5 bases). Written as DNA, the CDR3 is TGTGCCAGCAGTGAAGAGGCAAGGGGCTATGGCTACACCTTC. Residues: CASSEEARGYGYTF.